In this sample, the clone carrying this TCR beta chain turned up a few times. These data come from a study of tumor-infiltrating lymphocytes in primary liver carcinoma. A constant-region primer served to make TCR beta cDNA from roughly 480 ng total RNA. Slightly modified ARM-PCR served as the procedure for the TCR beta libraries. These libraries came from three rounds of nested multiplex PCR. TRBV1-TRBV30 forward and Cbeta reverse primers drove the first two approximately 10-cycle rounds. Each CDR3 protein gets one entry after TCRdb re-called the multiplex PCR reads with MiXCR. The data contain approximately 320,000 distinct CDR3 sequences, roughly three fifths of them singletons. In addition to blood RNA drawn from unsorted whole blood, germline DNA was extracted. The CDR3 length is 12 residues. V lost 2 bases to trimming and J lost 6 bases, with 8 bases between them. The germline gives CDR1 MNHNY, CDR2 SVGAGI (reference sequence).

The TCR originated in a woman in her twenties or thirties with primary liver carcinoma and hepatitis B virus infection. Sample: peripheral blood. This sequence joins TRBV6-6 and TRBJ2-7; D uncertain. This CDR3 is CASSYGEREQYF. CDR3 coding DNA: TGTGCCAGCAGTTACGGAGAACGCGAGCAGTACTTC.